The sequence of this T cell receptor (beta chain) was determined in a study of beta chain features in type 1 diabetes. Study information: Analysis included over 100,000,000 sorted cells drawn from all samples.

Germline CDR1 is KGHSH and CDR2 is LQKENI. Unmatched junction bases numbered 7, after V lost 0 bases and J lost 1 base. This CDR3 comprises 17 residues. About this clone: No antigen is known for it.

The isolated RNA, all of it, was reverse transcribed, so expressed TCRB transcripts were what got sequenced. The data were produced by immunoSEQ multiplex PCR, yet TCRdb's version contains in-frame clones alone and is incomplete. Of 600,000 or so clones listed, around 15% are singletons. Study observations and caveats: PCR might pick shorter templates more often, in the same way for patients and controls. Among type 1 diabetes patients, VDJ junctions had fewer insertions and more deletions. Type 1 diabetes patients had TCRB CDR3s that were shorter (moderately but significantly so) in all four CD4+ subsets.

The chain employs TRBV18 and TRBJ2-5; 8 bases are shared with TRBD1. Sequencing was carried out using naive CD4+ T cells from blood. This receptor was obtained from a young man with type 1 diabetes. CDR3 amino acids: CASSPPGDRFAQETQYF. CDR3 DNA sequence: TGTGCCAGCTCACCACCGGGGGACAGGTTTGCCCAAGAGACCCAGTACTTC.